The 30 T cell receptor beta chains listed next were all sequenced from one sample in a study of identifying expanded T cells in peripheral blood. The protocol was immunoSEQ multiplex PCR, while the TCRdb copy is restricted to in-frame clones and leaves out a portion. This sample has about 50,000 clones, with around 86% found just once. The sequencing sample was made of blood. These receptors all stem from a person aged 18 to 75 in good health.

The chain is built from TRBV27 and TRBJ1-5; D possibly corresponds to TRBD1 (6 bases). This CDR3 is 16 amino acids long. Germline values: CDR1 MNHEY, CDR2 SMNVEV (reference sequence). V was pared by 3 bases and J by 5 bases, with 17 bases between. The DNA for the CDR3 is TGTGCCAGCAGTTTTCGAGGGGGGTCTACGGATCAGCCCCAGCATTTT. Its translation: CASSFRGGSTDQPQHF.

This sequence joins TRBV29-1 and TRBJ2-3; no firm D call. CDR1 SQVTM and CDR2 ANQGSEA come from the germline V gene. Deletions cut 4 bases from V and 0 bases from J, with 5 bases between. The CDR3 extends over 12 amino acids. CDR3 DNA: TGCAGCGTTGGTCGAAGCACAGATACGCAGTATTTT. The encoded protein is CSVGRSTDTQYF.

This chain links TRBV7-2 with TRBJ2-2; 9 positions agree with TRBD2. Trimming cost V 0 bases and J 6 bases; bases outside gene matches: 8. The CDR3 spans 17 residues. Germline values: CDR1 SGHTA, CDR2 FQGNSA. In nucleotides, the CDR3 is TGTGCCAGCAGCTTAGCAGGCGCGGGAGGGTTCTCCGGGGAGCTGTTTTTT. Its translation is CASSLAGAGGFSGELFF.

In its sample, this clone was seen a few times. The chain links TRBV5-1 to TRBJ1-2; D is unclear. In germline, CDR1 is SGHRS, CDR2 YFSETQ. There are 14 residues in the CDR3. The germline V and J ends were trimmed by 0 bases and 6 bases, with 12 bases remaining between them. This CDR3 is CASSLAPHTDGYTF. For the CDR3, the DNA is TGCGCCAGCAGCTTGGCACCGCATACTGATGGCTACACCTTC.

The chain joins TRBV7-2 to TRBJ2-1, with D maybe TRBD2 (7 bases). The CDR3 loop spans 13 amino acids. Germline lookup yields CDR1 SGHTA and CDR2 FQGNSA. V lost 1 base, J lost 10 bases, and 11 bases lay in between. The CDR3 sequence is CASSLEGGGEQFF. CDR3 coding DNA: TGTGCCAGCAGCTTAGAGGGCGGGGGCGAGCAGTTCTTC.

V and J are TRBV28 and TRBJ2-3; TRBD1 agrees at 7 bases. Germline V CDR1 and CDR2: MDHEN, SYDVKM. The CDR3 is 14 residues long. The V segment lost 4 bases and the J segment 0 bases; nucleotides outside the gene matches: 1. The DNA for the CDR3 is TGTGCCAGCAGTTGGGGACAGAGCACAGATACGCAGTATTTT. Its translation is CASSWGQSTDTQYF.

The chain recombines TRBV30 with TRBJ2-6; the D call may be TRBD1 or TRBD2 (6 bases each). V was pared by 1 base and J by 4 bases, with 11 bases between. Looked up from germline, CDR1 is GTSNPN and CDR2 is SVGIG (reference sequence). The CDR3 has 15 amino acids. The CDR3 loop is CAWSEGGTGANVLTF. DNA for the CDR3: TGTGCCTGGAGTGAGGGGGGTACCGGGGCCAACGTCCTGACTTTC.

The rearrangement uses TRBV7-9 and TRBJ1-6; D possibly corresponds to TRBD1 (5 bases). CDR3 length equals 15 residues. Deletions cut 1 base from V and 7 bases from J, with 11 bases between. Germline V gene lookup returns CDR1 SEHNR and CDR2 FQNEAQ (reference sequence). Here the CDR3 DNA reads TGTGCCAGCAGCTTAGTCGGCCCAGGGAATTCACCCCTCCACTTT. As protein: CASSLVGPGNSPLHF.

This clone has only a few counts. This rearrangement joins TRBV6-5 to TRBJ2-3, with 8 bases identical to TRBD2. CDR1 is MNHEY, CDR2 SVGAGI, per germline. This CDR3 has 15 residues. V was pared by 6 bases and J by 0 bases, with 5 bases of the junction left unmatched. The CDR3 reads CASRTRGASTDTQYF. CDR3 coding DNA: TGTGCCAGCAGGACGCGGGGGGCGAGCACAGATACGCAGTATTTT.

V usage is TRBV19 and J usage is TRBJ2-2; TRBD2 matches at 12 bases. With 6 bases clipped from V and 4 bases from J, the junction kept 12 bases outside the gene matches. Looked up from germline, CDR1 is LNHDA and CDR2 is SQIVND (reference sequence). The CDR3 contains 18 residues. Here the CDR3 reads CASRTGLAGPIVTGELFF. The CDR3 nucleotides read TGTGCCAGTAGGACCGGACTAGCGGGACCGATCGTCACCGGGGAGCTGTTTTTT.

This chain links TRBV6-6 with TRBJ1-2, with 8 bases identical to TRBD1. J lost 7 bases, V lost 7 bases, and 8 bases had no gene match. Per germline, CDR1 MNHNY and CDR2 SVGAGI (reference sequence). The CDR3 runs 13 residues. CDR3 sequence: CASTRRTGIGYTF. In DNA form, the CDR3 reads TGTGCCAGCACAAGACGGACAGGGATTGGCTACACCTTC.

The rearrangement links TRBV4-3 to TRBJ1-1; D unresolved. Trimming removed 0 bases from V and 4 bases from J, with 9 bases in between. This CDR3 has 14 residues. The germline V gene has CDR1 LGHNA and CDR2 YSLEER. The CDR3 DNA reads as TGCGCCAGCAGCCAAGATGTTCGTTCCACTGAAGCTTTCTTT. As protein: CASSQDVRSTEAFF.

The rearrangement uses TRBV18 and TRBJ1-2; D perhaps matches TRBD1 (6 bases). Trimming took off 5 bases at V and 8 bases at J, with 12 bases between the two ends. Germline CDR1 KGHSH, CDR2 LQKENI. This CDR3 is 12 amino acids long. CDR3 bases: TGTGCCAGCTCATCTGGGGGCGTCGGCTACACCTTC. This translates into CASSSGGVGYTF.

This clone was seen only once. The chain couples TRBV6-1 to TRBJ1-1, with 10 nucleotides matching TRBD1. The junction had 3 bases not matched to a gene; V was cut back by 7 bases and J by 4 bases. This CDR3 region has 13 residues. Germline V CDR1 and CDR2: MNHNS, SASEGT. The chain's CDR3 is CASTRTGGTEAFF. The CDR3 DNA reads as TGTGCCAGCACCCGGACAGGGGGCACTGAAGCTTTCTTT.

Comment on this clone: The same CDR3 is also encoded by other DNA sequences in this sample. The gene calls are TRBV2 and TRBJ2-5; 11 nucleotides agree with TRBD1. The CDR3 runs 15 residues. Germline V CDR1 and CDR2: SNHLY, FYNNEI. V was clipped by 8 bases and J by 5 bases; unmatched bases: 10. CDR3 amino acids: CASPQDRGRRETQYF. CDR3 sequence (DNA): TGTGCCAGCCCCCAGGACAGGGGGCGAAGGGAGACCCAGTACTTC.

The J gene is TRBJ2-7, the V gene TRBV30; the match to TRBD1 covers 7 bases. With 2 bases clipped from V and 7 bases from J, the junction kept 8 bases outside the gene matches. Germline V gives CDR1 GTSNPN, CDR2 SVGIG (reference sequence). The CDR3 totals 13 residues. This CDR3 reads CAWSTTGVGEQYV. The CDR3 coding sequence is TGTGCCTGGAGTACAACAGGGGTAGGGGAGCAGTACGTC.

V and J are TRBV5-6 and TRBJ1-5; D is uncertain. V dropped 3 bases and J dropped 5 bases, with 9 bases sitting between them. This CDR3 has 13 residues. Germline lookup yields CDR1 SGHDT and CDR2 YYEEEE. Here the CDR3 reads CASSSRLDQPQHF. The CDR3 DNA is TGTGCCAGCAGCTCCAGGTTGGATCAGCCCCAGCATTTT. Full variable domain (remainder filled in from reference TRBV5-6 and TRBJ1-5): DAGVTQSPTHLIKTRGQQVTLRCSPKSGHDTVSWYQQALGQGPQFIFQYYEEEERQRGNFPDRFSGHQFPNYSSELNVNALLLGDSALYLCASSSRLDQPQHFGDGTRLSIL.

The chain combines TRBV21-1 with TRBJ1-4. TRBV21-1 is designated a pseudogene. The CDR3 runs to 15 residues. This chain's CDR3 is CASRAGGDPNEKLFF. CDR3 sequence (DNA): TGTGCCAGCCGAGCCGGAGGGGATCCTAATGAAAAACTGTTTTTT.

The chain employs TRBV5-1 and TRBJ2-2; TRBD1 agrees at 10 bases. CDR3 length: 16 residues. From germline, CDR1 is SGHRS and CDR2 YFSETQ. V shed 4 bases and J 1 base; nucleotides not matched to a gene: 4. The CDR3 protein is CASSPDRGRNTGELFF. DNA of the CDR3: TGCGCCAGCAGCCCGGACAGGGGGAGGAACACCGGGGAGCTGTTTTTT. The full variable domain, its missing parts supplied by reference TRBV5-1 and TRBJ2-2, is KAGVTQTPRYLIKTRGQQVTLSCSPISGHRSVSWYQQTPGQGLQFLFEYFSETQRNKGNFPGRFSGRQFSNSRSEMNVSTLELGDSALYLCASSPDRGRNTGELFFGEGSRLTVL.

This sequence joins TRBV6-1 and TRBJ2-1; TRBD1 agrees at 7 bases. The ends lost 4 bases at V and 9 bases at J; junction bases unmatched: 6. The CDR3 totals 13 residues. Germline CDR1 reads MNHNS; CDR2 reads SASEGT. DNA for the CDR3: TGTGCCAGCAGTGGGGACAGCTTACGTGAGCAGTTCTTC. Translation gives CASSGDSLREQFF.

The rearrangement links TRBV18 to TRBJ2-1; either TRBD1 or TRBD2 may fit D (7 bases each). Germline CDR1 and CDR2: KGHSH and LQKENI. V was shortened by 5 bases and J by 3 bases, with 14 bases between the two germline ends. The CDR3 covers 15 residues. The CDR3 DNA follows: TGTGCCAGCTCAGGGCAGGGGGGGAGCTACAATGAGCAGTTCTTC. As protein: CASSGQGGSYNEQFF. Together with reference TRBV18 and TRBJ2-1, the CDR3 gives the full variable domain: NAGVMQNPRHLVRRRGQEARLRCSPMKGHSHVYWYRQLPEEGLKFMVYLQKENIIDESGMPKERFSAEFPKEGPSILRIQQVVRGDSAAYFCASSGQGGSYNEQFFGPGTRLTVL.

The CDR3 sequence is CTSSQETNQETQYF. CDR3 coding DNA: TGCACCAGCAGCCAAGAGACCAACCAAGAGACCCAGTACTTC. The V gene is TRBV1, the J gene TRBJ2-5. TRBV1 is marked as a pseudogene. The CDR3 spans 14 residues.

V is TRBV23-1 and J is TRBJ2-1; TRBD2 might be the D (5 bases). TRBV23-1 is known as an ORF, though its function is uncertain. The CDR3 is 18 residues long. Trimming cost V 3 bases and J 0 bases, with 18 bases left between them. The CDR3 reads CASSQKLATPSSYNEQFF. CDR3 sequence (DNA): TGCGCCAGCAGTCAGAAGTTAGCGACACCCAGCTCCTACAATGAGCAGTTCTTC.

This clone was detected a few times. This sequence joins TRBV6-5 and TRBJ1-1, with unresolved D. Germline values: CDR1 MNHEY, CDR2 SVGAGI. V lost 10 bases, J lost 5 bases, and 17 bases lay in between. CDR3 length: 13 amino acids. In nucleotides, the CDR3 is TGTGCCACATCATGGGGAGAAGGGACTGAAGCTTTCTTT. Protein: CATSWGEGTEAFF.

This clone was counted once. This chain uses TRBV11-2 with TRBJ2-2; D might be TRBD1 (6 bases). CDR1 is SGHAT, CDR2 FQNNGV, per germline. This CDR3 is built from 15 residues. Trimming shortened V by 2 bases and J by 3 bases, and 10 bases separated the two germline ends. CDR3 nucleotides: TGTGCCAGCAGCTTAAAGGACAGCCACACCGGGGAGCTGTTTTTT. Its protein product is CASSLKDSHTGELFF.

This clone was counted between two and nine times. The genes are TRBV9 and TRBJ1-3; D is ambiguous. The V and J ends lost 1 base and 0 bases respectively, with 8 bases between them. Germline assignment: CDR1 SGDLS and CDR2 YYNGEE. CDR3 size: 15 residues. In DNA, the CDR3 is TGTGCCAGCAGCGTAAGGGCCGACTCTGGAAACACCATATATTTT. Translated: CASSVRADSGNTIYF.

The genes are TRBV7-3 and TRBJ2-6; TRBD2 is a possible D gene (5 bases). This CDR3 contains 16 residues. The V end was cut by 8 bases, the J end by 0 bases, with 14 bases between. Germline assignment: CDR1 SGHTA and CDR2 FQGTGA. CDR3 in amino acids: CASGHGGTSGANVLTF. CDR3 nucleotides: TGTGCCAGCGGGCACGGAGGAACCTCTGGGGCCAACGTCCTGACTTTC.

The chain combines TRBV2 with TRBJ2-3; 8 positions agree with TRBD1. Germline trimming cut 6 bases from V and 1 base from J; bases unmatched to any gene: 6. The germline CDR1 and CDR2 sequences are SNHLY and FYNNEI. This CDR3 contains 15 residues. The CDR3 here is CASRSQGARTDTQYF. The CDR3 DNA reads TGTGCCAGCAGGTCGCAGGGGGCCCGCACAGATACGCAGTATTTT.

This chain uses TRBV2 with TRBJ1-1, with 7 bases identical to TRBD1. V was pared by 7 bases and J by 10 bases, with 9 bases of the junction left unmatched. The CDR3 runs 12 residues. CDR1 SNHLY and CDR2 FYNNEI come from the germline V gene. CDR3 region: CASTLRDRAAFF. The CDR3, as DNA: TGTGCCAGCACTCTGAGAGACAGGGCAGCTTTCTTT.

The rearrangement links TRBV5-5 to TRBJ2-3, with 8 nucleotides matching TRBD2. CDR1 and CDR2 (germline): SGHKS, YYEKEE (reference sequence). The V segment lost 3 bases and the J segment 8 bases; nucleotides outside the gene matches: 8. The CDR3 is 14 residues long. The CDR3, as DNA: TGTGCCAGCAGCTGGGGACTAGGGTCCGGTACGCAGTATTTT. It translates to CASSWGLGSGTQYF.